Below, 18 T cell receptor beta chains from the same sample are listed, as sequenced in a study of radiation and T cells in renal cell carcinoma. The assay was immunoSEQ multiplex PCR, and TCRdb's table has in-frame clones only and misses some. The sample has some 100,000 clones; 82% are singletons. The time point here: baseline pretreatment blood. Treatment reported: 15 Gy SBRT to primary tumor, nephrectomy 4 weeks later. The material sequenced was blood, taken from a patient whose treatment included radiotherapy and nephrectomy. All receptors come from a man aged 55-75 years with renal cell carcinoma.

This chain connects TRBV5-1 to TRBJ1-4; no definite D call. The length of the CDR3 is 15 residues. V was trimmed by 1 base and J by 6 bases, leaving 13 bases between them. Germline V gives CDR1 SGHRS, CDR2 YFSETQ. The CDR3 nucleotides are TGCGCCAGCAGCTTGAGAGGGAGAAGAGATGAAAAACTGTTTTTT. This gives the protein CASSLRGRRDEKLFF.

This clone was seen a single time. This chain uses TRBV10-1 with TRBJ2-1; 8 bases agree with TRBD2. The germline CDR1 and CDR2 sequences are WNHNN and SYGVQD (reference sequence). The CDR3 loop spans 15 amino acids. The ends lost 0 bases at V and 10 bases at J; junction bases unmatched: 8. The CDR3, as DNA: TGCGCCAGCAGTGAGTCAGGACTAGCCCCTAGGGAGCAGTTCTTC. Translating it yields CASSESGLAPREQFF.

V usage is TRBV6-1 and J usage is TRBJ2-3; D call uncertain. Trimming left V 6 bases short and J 6 bases short, with 10 bases between. Germline CDR1 MNHNS, CDR2 SASEGT. The length of the CDR3 is 12 residues. CDR3 protein: CASRADIDTQYF. CDR3 nucleotide sequence: TGTGCCAGCAGGGCAGATATCGATACGCAGTATTTT.

The CDR3 DNA sequence: TGTGCCAGCAGCAGGGGGGTCAGGGGGCTGGAAGATACGCAGTATTTT. Translated, it gives CASSRGVRGLEDTQYF. The chain carries TRBV5-4 and TRBJ2-3; 8 bases align to TRBD1. CDR3 length equals 16 residues. Germline-derived CDR1 and CDR2 are SGHNT and YYREEE (reference sequence). V lost 4 bases to trimming and J lost 5 bases; unmatched junction nucleotides: 12.

This clone has a handful of counts. The chain uses TRBV29-1 and TRBJ1-1; D may be TRBD1 (6 bases). V was clipped by 5 bases and J by 2 bases, with 12 bases between them. The CDR3 totals 13 residues. CDR1 and CDR2 (germline): SQVTM, ANQGSEA. The CDR3 region has the DNA TGCAGCGTTCAAAGCGGGGGCAACACTGAAGCTTTCTTT. Its protein is CSVQSGGNTEAFF.

The rearrangement uses TRBV27 and TRBJ2-5; tentatively, D is TRBD2 (6 bases). This CDR3 comprises 12 residues. Germline lookup yields CDR1 MNHEY and CDR2 SMNVEV (reference sequence). V lost 5 bases and J 8 bases, leaving 12 bases between the germline ends. The CDR3 nucleotides are TGTGCCAGCAGTGGGGGGACGGGAACCCAGTACTTC. It encodes CASSGGTGTQYF.

This chain uses TRBV27 with TRBJ2-7; TRBD2 matches at 12 bases. The CDR3 is made up of 15 amino acids. V gave up 4 bases and J gave up 4 bases; unmatched junction bases: 5. Per the germline V gene, CDR1 is MNHEY and CDR2 is SMNVEV (reference sequence). The CDR3 DNA is TGTGCCAGCAGTTGGGGACTAGCGGGTGGATACGAGCAGTACTTC. This encodes CASSWGLAGGYEQYF.

This chain links TRBV6-4 with TRBJ2-1; D remains ambiguous. Germline CDR1 MRHNA, CDR2 SNTAGT. The CDR3 extends over 13 amino acids. The V gene lost 0 bases and the J gene lost 7 bases, with 7 bases spanning the gap. CDR3 protein: CASSDSTQNEQFF. Written as DNA, the CDR3 is TGTGCCAGCAGTGACTCGACCCAAAATGAGCAGTTCTTC.

The chain recombines TRBV29-1 with TRBJ2-1; D call uncertain. Germline values: CDR1 SQVTM, CDR2 ANQGSEA. The CDR3 has 15 amino acids. Trimming shortened V by 6 bases and J by 0 bases, and 15 bases separated the two germline ends. The CDR3 loop reads CSVSVAASSYNEQFF. The DNA for the CDR3 is TGCAGCGTCTCTGTGGCGGCTAGCTCCTACAATGAGCAGTTCTTC.

J is TRBJ2-1 and V is TRBV4-1; perhaps TRBD1 as D (5 bases). The CDR3 length is 19 residues. V dropped 1 base and J dropped 0 bases, with 19 bases sitting between them. Per germline, CDR1 MGHRA and CDR2 YSYEKL. This CDR3 is CASSQAFLAGQPSYNEQFF. CDR3 sequence (DNA): TGCGCCAGCAGCCAAGCGTTCTTGGCAGGGCAACCCTCCTACAATGAGCAGTTCTTC.

Notes on this clone: A read error may account for a junction end that differs from germline. The CDR3 here is CASAKDSFSGMKF. CDR3 bases: TGTGCCAGCGCAAAGGACAGCTTTAGCGGGATGAAATTC. This sequence joins TRBV25-1 and TRBJ2-7; TRBD2 aligns across 8 bases. The CDR3 spans 13 residues. CDR1 MGHDK and CDR2 SYGVNS come from the germline V gene.

The table lists this clone with a few counts. The chain combines TRBV11-2 with TRBJ2-6, with unresolved D. In germline, CDR1 is SGHAT, CDR2 FQNNGV. Between the trimmed V and J ends, which lost 2 bases and 4 bases, there was a span of 6 bases. This CDR3 has 14 amino acids. The CDR3 reads CASSLYPGANVLTF. CDR3 nucleotides: TGTGCCAGCAGCTTATATCCAGGGGCCAACGTCCTGACTTTC.

The chain's CDR3 is CASSPSSPGNTIYF. The CDR3 nucleotides are TGTGCCAGCAGTCCATCTTCGCCTGGAAACACCATATATTTT. The rearrangement links TRBV2 to TRBJ1-3; D gene unclear. This CDR3 contains 14 residues. CDR1 SNHLY and CDR2 FYNNEI come from the germline V gene. Between the trimmed V and J ends, which lost 5 bases and 2 bases, there was a span of 10 bases.

This clone occurred once. The chain has TRBV5-8 and TRBJ2-3; D remains unclear. Germline lookup yields CDR1 SGHTS and CDR2 YDEGEE. This CDR3 has 12 residues. V was pared by 4 bases and J by 8 bases, with 11 bases between. CDR3 loop: CASSRRTGTQYF. The DNA for the CDR3 is TGTGCCAGCAGCCGACGAACGGGTACGCAGTATTTT.

This chain links TRBV27 with TRBJ2-7; 10 nucleotides align to TRBD1. Germline assignment: CDR1 MNHEY and CDR2 SMNVEV (reference sequence). The CDR3 is 15 residues long. V dropped 3 bases and J dropped 2; count of bases not matched to a gene: 4. The CDR3 region is CASSFVGTGAYEQYF. CDR3 sequence (DNA): TGTGCCAGCAGTTTTGTCGGGACAGGGGCCTACGAGCAGTACTTC.

This clone was seen a handful of times. The rearrangement links TRBV28 to TRBJ1-1; D gene unclear. CDR3 size: 13 residues. Per the germline V gene, CDR1 is MDHEN and CDR2 is SYDVKM. V dropped 5 bases and J dropped 2 bases, with 9 bases sitting between them. The CDR3: CASSLLVNTEAFF. The DNA for the CDR3 is TGTGCCAGCAGTCTCCTCGTAAACACTGAAGCTTTCTTT.

This clone was detected once. The gene calls are TRBV29-1 and TRBJ1-2; D remains ambiguous. CDR1 is SQVTM, CDR2 ANQGSEA, per germline. There are 14 residues in the CDR3. V was cut by 3 bases and J by 0 bases, with 11 bases left in between. CDR3 loop: CSVDGRNPNYGYTF. The DNA for the CDR3 is TGCAGCGTTGATGGACGCAACCCTAACTATGGCTACACCTTC.

About this clone itself: Other DNA variants within this sample encode the same CDR3. J is TRBJ1-2 and V is TRBV5-1, with D unresolved. CDR3 length: 14 amino acids. Looked up from germline, CDR1 is SGHRS and CDR2 is YFSETQ. V was shortened by 0 bases and J by 1 base, with 7 bases between the two germline ends. The CDR3 protein is CASSLGTVNYGYTF. The CDR3 coding sequence is TGCGCCAGCAGCTTGGGGACGGTTAACTATGGCTACACCTTC. The full variable domain, with the rest looked up from reference TRBV5-1 and TRBJ1-2, is KAGVTQTPRYLIKTRGQQVTLSCSPISGHRSVSWYQQTPGQGLQFLFEYFSETQRNKGNFPGRFSGRQFSNSRSEMNVSTLELGDSALYLCASSLGTVNYGYTFGSGTRLTVV.